These T cell receptor beta chains were read from a single sample in a study of CD8 T cells in ankylosing spondylitis. One entry per CDR3 protein, called by TCRdb with MiXCR from the 5' RACE reads. The table lists approximately 180,000 distinct CDR3 sequences, roughly 18% of them singletons, with 4.3% in the top ten. Material: blood, either unsorted or a sorted T cell fraction (not recorded which). The receptors here all came from a male donor between 5 and 29 years old with ankylosing spondylitis or in good health (not recorded which). CDR3s leave out the opening cysteine and the closing phenylalanine or tryptophan.

CDR3 length	V gene	CDR3 protein
13	TRBV27	ASSLYTGGHEKLF
13	TRBV4-3	ASSQARTASYEQY
10	TRBV20-1	SATSSLETQY
11	TRBV6-5	ASSYDGAYEQY
11	TRBV20-1	SARTGVKENKY
14	TRBV5-1	ASSANWGISTDTQY
11	TRBV18	ASSPSGQDEQF
12	TRBV13	ASSTRTGKTEAF
11	TRBV20-1	SARPGSYNEQF
13	TRBV5-1	ASSHARSGANEQF
13	TRBV7-2	ASSPARALAGELF
14	TRBV12-3/TRBV12-4	ASSLGGTIQGNEQF
12	TRBV14	ASSQDFPSYGYT
16	TRBV5-1	ASSYYFGGGLAEETQY
10	TRBV19	ASSKNTGELF
10	TRBV20-1	SARAGVEELF
11	TRBV20-1	SVPAGAYNEQF
10	TRBV29-1	SGTGQNEKLF
12	TRBV20-1	SARDYQGTDTQY
13	TRBV11-2	ASSPDQGGGYEQY
14	TRBV27	ASSLNFRTSYNEQF
11	TRBV29-1	SIGGAGGNEQF
11	TRBV18	ASSPGSDRPQH
12	TRBV20-1	SASLPGRDYEQY
13	TRBV5-1	ASSLAGPVVNEQF
11	TRBV12-3/TRBV12-4	ASSLRRQETQY
14	TRBV28	ASSSKLALGANVLT
18	TRBV7-8	ASSLAGTSGRGILQETQY
14	TRBV6-2/TRBV6-3	ASSQEPARSYNEQF
12	TRBV12-3/TRBV12-4	ASSLGQGWAEQF
11	TRBV2	ASTGGPRTEAF
14	TRBV18	ASSPKGRMDNSPLH
11	TRBV30	AWSVRSGDTQY
11	TRBV10-2	ASRTDWSYEQY
11	TRBV14	ASSPLGGYGYT
9	TRBV7-2	ASSLTWAQY
9	TRBV27	ASSLSGEQY
11	TRBV18	ASSPSEGYGYT
13	TRBV29-1	SVEDVGSGANVLT
14	TRBV6-4	ASSADPIVGTGELF
11	TRBV7-3	ASSTDSTDTQY
13	TRBV29-1	SVEDRGPGTDTQY
14	TRBV9	ASSSSTGFGANVLT
11	TRBV4-3	ASSRDTNYEQY
14	TRBV6-1	ASSEHGAASNQPQH
12	TRBV19	ASSSGTALREQY
16	TRBV7-2	ASSLPQLRDRDTGELF
13	TRBV12-3/TRBV12-4	ASSTDRPSNQPQH
14	TRBV7-8	ASSRGTSGMTDTQY
10	TRBV29-1	SVGVRAYEQY
9	TRBV28	ASSWGYEQY